The sequence of this TCR beta chain was determined in a study of blood T cell repertoires in COVID-19. Study information: There were acute and convalescent COVID-19 samples, and they came from the United States, Italy and Spain.

Authors' methods: Amplification of reference gene primers provided the estimated nucleated cell counts. Some clones are missing from TCRdb's copy, which holds only in-frame ones; the method was immunoSEQ multiplex PCR. That table gives V, J and clone size, and the DNA gave D and trimming. The repertoire includes under 250,000 clones, 92% of them detected once, and about 0.8% sits in the top ten. This clone showed up just once. V lost 6 bases and J lost 6; bases outside the gene matches: 11. This CDR3 has 14 amino acids. Germline CDR1 reads MDHEN; CDR2 reads SYDVKM. The chain is built from TRBV28 and TRBJ2-7; TRBD1 matches at 7 bases. This TCR was recovered from a man between 60 and 75 years old with COVID-19, enrolled during active disease. Sequencing was performed on peripheral blood. The chain's CDR3 is CASREPNRGTEQYF. In DNA form, the CDR3 reads TGTGCCAGCAGAGAGCCGAACAGGGGAACCGAGCAGTACTTC. Full variable domain (outside the CDR3, taken from reference TRBV28 and TRBJ2-7): DVKVTQSSRYLVKRTGEKVFLECVQDMDHENMFWYRQDPGLGLRLIYFSYDVKMKEKGDIPEGYSVSREKKERFSLILESASTNQTSMYLCASREPNRGTEQYFGPGTRLTVT.